The T cell receptor (beta chain) described here comes from a study of cytomegalovirus exposure and HLA in healthy donors. Points from the study as a whole: Rare TCR sequences dominated, though some public TCRs recurred in many donors. Reports showed the classifier diagnosing cytomegalovirus status with high specificity and sensitivity.

Remarks on this clone: What it binds is not known.

The germline gives CDR1 SGHRS, CDR2 YFSETQ. The V segment lost 0 bases and the J segment 3 bases; nucleotides outside the gene matches: 2. The CDR3 runs to 15 residues. Vbeta (60) and Jbeta (13) primers were used in the PCR. Assay: immunoSEQ multiplex PCR; the TCRdb copy retains only in-frame clones and omits some. The table shows about 110,000 clones, with roughly 15% occurring only once. The sample was PBMCs. The chain couples TRBV5-1 to TRBJ1-4; 7 nucleotides line up with TRBD1. The receptor comes from a woman under 30 in good health and CMV-seronegative. This chain's CDR3 is CASSLGGQSNEKLFF. The CDR3 DNA reads TGCGCCAGCAGCTTGGGGGGACAGTCTAATGAAAAACTGTTTTTT.